The entry below describes one TCR beta chain. Which antigen it targets is not known. Base-call qualities are not available, and no considerably larger clone is one nucleotide away. This record belongs to a study of molecular identifiers for immune sequencing clone quantification (dated by TCRdb to the late 2010s). General notes on the study: For a replicate experiment, RNA from roughly 18,000 or 92,000 naive CD8 T cells was divided into five aliquots, and four of the five aliquots were sequenced. This methods study used CD8 T cells to benchmark TCR RNA copy counting and molecular-identifier clustering-based TCR repertoire sequencing (MIDCIRS). The paper as a whole reports these results and caveats: Spiked-in Jurkat TCR RNA equivalent to a single cell was reported to be detectable even among 850,000 to 1,000,000 naive CD8 T cells. Modeling estimated around 3.2 recovered TCR RNA copies per cell, compared with 8.5 to 10 by digital PCR, which implies roughly 30% capture efficiency. In CMV-specific effector cells, clones with more than 20 RNA copies accounted for over 97% of molecules, whereas in naive cells such clones accounted for under 1%. Identical TCR molecules sharing a barcode could cause highly expanded clone sizes to be underestimated. Naive libraries contained spiked-in Jurkat TCR RNA (approximately ten copies' worth), which is not part of the donor repertoire. When barcode sub-clustering was not used, chimeric consensus sequences inflated TCR diversity, with chimeras reaching as high as 47%.

Libraries were made using PCR. The data were produced on a NextSeq 500. Bulk TCR libraries were prepared as previously described, using TCR primers listed in Table S5. The Qiagen AllPrep DNA/RNA kit was used to purify total RNA. Reads from multiple sequencing runs of the same library were pooled before analysis. For the original study's pipeline: Only reads with exact TCR constant sequence were kept, trimmed to 150 nt, and grouped by their 12-nt molecular barcodes. Reads within each barcode group were sub-clustered using a 15% Levenshtein threshold, and quality-weighted consensus sequences were constructed for each RNA molecule. Non-functional sequences were filtered out, along with any lower-count sequence sitting one edit away from another sequence. Based on a fit of two negative binomial distributions, barcode sub-clusters having less than 20% of the maximum read count were discarded. The public reads were run again by TCRdb, first through fastp at Q25 and then through MiXCR, and only productive beta chains were kept. Entries are consolidated by CDR3 protein sequence, retaining the most common genes and DNA. The V and J calls reflect TCRdb's pipeline rather than the authors' work. This sample holds more than 85,000 distinct CDR3 sequences; 36% were observed only once. The ten largest clones capture approximately 4% of the sample.

Libraries of naive CD8 T cells were generated from roughly 21,000 to 960,000 sorted cells, with 10%, 30% or 50% of the purified RNA used. Naive CD8 T cells were FACS-sorted as CD8+CD4-CCR7+CD45RA+ on a BD FACSAria II into RLT Plus buffer. Detection sensitivity was tested by spiking Jurkat RNA equal to some 11 TCR copies' worth into samples containing roughly 17,000-1,000,000 naive CD8 T cells. CD8 T cells were enriched with RosetteSep CD8+ T Cell Enrichment Cocktail and Ficoll-Paque, followed by ACK red cell lysis. Trimming takes 3 bases from V and 11 bases from J, and the germline ends sit 11 bases apart. Reading from cysteine to phenylalanine, the CDR3 counts 12 amino acids. The only DNA kept is the CDR3, 36 bases in frame from the first base. CDR1 LNHNV and CDR2 YYDKDF were looked up in the germline V gene (reference sequence).

The V and J genes are TRBV15 and TRBJ2-4, with no confidently assigned D gene. This TCR came from a human donor in good health. Some libraries in this study had Jurkat cell RNA spiked in. Sequencing was done on a sample of naive CD8+ T cells from blood, with Jurkat cell RNA spiked in. The cell subset or site label, as the study defines it: FACS-sorted CD8+CD4-CCR7+CD45RA+ naive T cells. The CDR3 sequence is CATSSDLTFQYF. Here is the DNA: TGTGCCACCAGCAGTGATTTGACTTTTCAGTACTTC. Where the CDR3 stops, the reference TRBV15 and TRBJ2-4 genes take over; the full variable domain is DAMVIQNPRYQVTQFGKPVTLSCSQTLNHNVMYWYQQKSSQAPKLLFHYYDKDFNNEADTPDNFQSRRPNTSFCFLDIRSPGLGDTAMYLCATSSDLTFQYFGAGTRLSVL.